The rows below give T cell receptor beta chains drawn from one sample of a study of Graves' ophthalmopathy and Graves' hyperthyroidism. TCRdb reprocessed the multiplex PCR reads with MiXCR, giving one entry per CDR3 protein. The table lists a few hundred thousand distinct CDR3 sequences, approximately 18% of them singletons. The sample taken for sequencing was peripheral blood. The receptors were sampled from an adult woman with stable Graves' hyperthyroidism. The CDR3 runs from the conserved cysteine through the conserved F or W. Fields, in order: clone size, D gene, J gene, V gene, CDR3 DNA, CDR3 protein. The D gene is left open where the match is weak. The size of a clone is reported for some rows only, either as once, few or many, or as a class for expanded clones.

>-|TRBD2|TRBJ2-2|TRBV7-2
TGTGCCAGCAGCTTAGGGCTACTGGCAGGGAGGGCCGGGGAGCTGTTTTTT
CASSLGLLAGRAGELFF
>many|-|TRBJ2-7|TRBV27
TGTGCCAGCAGTCCCAATGTAGGGACGACCGCCTACGAGCAGTACTTC
CASSPNVGTTAYEQYF
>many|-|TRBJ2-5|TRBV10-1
TGCGCCAGCACCACCCAGGTTGGGAGGGGGTCGTACCAAGAGACCCAGTACTTC
CASTTQVGRGSYQETQYF
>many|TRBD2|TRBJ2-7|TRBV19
TGTGCCAGTAGCCCTCGGGGACTAGCCTCTGTCGAGCAGTACTTC
CASSPRGLASVEQYF
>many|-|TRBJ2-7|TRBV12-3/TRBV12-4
TGTGCCAGCCGTGATGTCGGCGAGCAGTACTTC
CASRDVGEQYF
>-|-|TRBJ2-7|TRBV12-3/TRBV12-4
TGTGCCAGCAGTCGAACTTGGGGGTACGAGCAGTACTTC
CASSRTWGYEQYF
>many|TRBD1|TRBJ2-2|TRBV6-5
TGTGCCAGCAGTTACCCTCCTGACAGGGGAATTAACACCGGGGAGCTGTTTTTT
CASSYPPDRGINTGELFF
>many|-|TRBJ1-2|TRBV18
TGTGCCAGCTCACCACGGTCAGACAACCTTAACTATGGCTACACCTTC
CASSPRSDNLNYGYTF
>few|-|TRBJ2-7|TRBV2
TGTGCCAGCAGCGCCGGGACACAAGGGGGGTACTTC
CASSAGTQGGYF
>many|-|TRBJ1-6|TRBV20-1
TGCAGTGCTAAACCGGGACAAAATAATTCACCCCTCCACTTT
CSAKPGQNNSPLHF
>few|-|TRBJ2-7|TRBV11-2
TGTGCCAGCGGGAGGGGGAGCGGCTCCTACGAGCAGTACTTC
CASGRGSGSYEQYF
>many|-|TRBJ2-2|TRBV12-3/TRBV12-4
TGTGCCAGCAGTTTAATATTCTCGGGGATAGAGGAGCTGTTTTTT
CASSLIFSGIEELFF
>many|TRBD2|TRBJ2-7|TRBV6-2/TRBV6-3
TGTGCCAGCAGTTACCTTCGGACTAGCGGGAGGGCCCACGAGCAGTACTTC
CASSYLRTSGRAHEQYF
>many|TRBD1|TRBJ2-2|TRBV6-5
TGTGCCAGCAGCAAATCCGGGACAGCGAACACCGGGGAGCTGTTTTTT
CASSKSGTANTGELFF
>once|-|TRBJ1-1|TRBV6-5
TGTGCCAGCAGTTACTCGAACAGAATGAACACTGAAGCTTTCTTT
CASSYSNRMNTEAFF
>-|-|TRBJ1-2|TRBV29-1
TGCAGCGTTTACCAGCAGAGCTATGGCTACACCTTC
CSVYQQSYGYTF
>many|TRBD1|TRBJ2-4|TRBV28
TGTGCCAGCAGCGGTCTTTTCAGGGGGCTTTCCAAAAACATTCAGTACTTC
CASSGLFRGLSKNIQYF
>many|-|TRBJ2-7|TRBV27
TGTGCCAGCAGTCAAGGACCAACCTACGAGCAGTACTTC
CASSQGPTYEQYF
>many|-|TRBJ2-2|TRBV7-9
TGTGCCAGCAGCCCTACGTCTTGGCGGGAGCTGTTTTTT
CASSPTSWRELFF
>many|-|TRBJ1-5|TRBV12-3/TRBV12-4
TGTGCCAGCAGCCCCCGGGCTAGCAATCAGCCCCAGCATTTT
CASSPRASNQPQHF
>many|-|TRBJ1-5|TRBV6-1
TGTGCCAGCAGTGACGACAGGAATCAGCCCCAGCATTTT
CASSDDRNQPQHF
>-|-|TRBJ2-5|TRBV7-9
TGTGCCAGCAGCTTAATGGGTAGCACGGAGACCCAGTACTTC
CASSLMGSTETQYF
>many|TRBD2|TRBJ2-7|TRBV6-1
TGTGCCAGCACGGGACTAGCGGGAGCGGGTGAGCAGTACTTC
CASTGLAGAGEQYF
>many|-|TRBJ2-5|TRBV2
TGTGCCAGCAGTGAGTCTCCGTTCGGGACCCAGTACTTC
CASSESPFGTQYF
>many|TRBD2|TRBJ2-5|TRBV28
TGTGCCAGCAGTTTTTTGGCTAGCGGCACCCAAGAGACCCAGTACTTC
CASSFLASGTQETQYF
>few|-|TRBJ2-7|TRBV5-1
TGCGCCAGCAGCTTGTACCGGGTATGGGTTGGCGAGCAGTACTTC
CASSLYRVWVGEQYF
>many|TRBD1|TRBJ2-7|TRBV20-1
TGCAGTGCTAGTAGGGACAGCACCTACGAGCAGTACTTC
CSASRDSTYEQYF
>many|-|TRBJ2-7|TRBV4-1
TGCGCCAGCAGCCAAGGGACAGTCGACTACGAGCAGTACTTC
CASSQGTVDYEQYF
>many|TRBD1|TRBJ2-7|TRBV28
TGTGCCAGCAATAAGCAGGGGGCCCGGAACGAGCAGTACTTC
CASNKQGARNEQYF
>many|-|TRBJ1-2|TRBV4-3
TGCGCCAGCAGCCAAGGGGGCTCTGGCTCGGAATACTATGGCTACACCTTC
CASSQGGSGSEYYGYTF
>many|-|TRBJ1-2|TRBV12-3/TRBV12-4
TGTGCCAGCAGTGGAGCTAACTATGGCTACACCTTC
CASSGANYGYTF
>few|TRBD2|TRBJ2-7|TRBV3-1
TGTGCCAGCAGCCGGACCCCGCCGGGACTAGCGAGTTCCTACGAGCAGTACTTC
CASSRTPPGLASSYEQYF
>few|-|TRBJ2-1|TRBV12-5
TGTGCTAGTGGACCAGGAATGATGAGCTCCTACAATGAGCAGTTCTTC
CASGPGMMSSYNEQFF
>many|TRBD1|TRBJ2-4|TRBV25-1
TGTGCCAGCAGTCACCATGGGACAGGGAGGAACATTCAGTACTTC
CASSHHGTGRNIQYF
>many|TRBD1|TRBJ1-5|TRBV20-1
TGCAGTGCTACCCGGGACAGGGTTAAACAGCCCCAGCATTTT
CSATRDRVKQPQHF
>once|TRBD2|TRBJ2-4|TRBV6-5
TGTGCCAGCAGTTACGGGGAGGGCAACATTCAGTACTTC
CASSYGEGNIQYF
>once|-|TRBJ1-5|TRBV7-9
TGTGCCAGCAGTCCCACTTTGGGTAGCAATCAGCCCCAGCATTTT
CASSPTLGSNQPQHF
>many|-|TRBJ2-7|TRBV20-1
TGCAGTGCTAGAGAGCAGGCTTTAATCTCCTACGAGCAGTACTTC
CSAREQALISYEQYF
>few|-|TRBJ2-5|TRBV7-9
TGTGCCAGCAGCACCGGGGCCGTGGGAGAGACCCAGTACTTC
CASSTGAVGETQYF
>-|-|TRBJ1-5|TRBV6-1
TGTGCCAGTGGGCGGACAGATGGCAATCAGCCCCAGCATTTT
CASGRTDGNQPQHF
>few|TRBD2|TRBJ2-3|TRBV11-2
TGTGCCAGCAGCTTAAGGGGACTAGCGGGACACACAGATACGCAGTATTTT
CASSLRGLAGHTDTQYF
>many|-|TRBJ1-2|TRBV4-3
TGCGCCAGCAGCCAAGGGATAAGGGATATCTATGGCTACACCTTC
CASSQGIRDIYGYTF
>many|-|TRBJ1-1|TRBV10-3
TGTGCCATCAGTGACCAGGGGCGAGGGACTGAAGCTTTCTTT
CAISDQGRGTEAFF
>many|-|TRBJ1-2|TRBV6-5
TGTGCCAGCAGTTACGGGGGATGGGCCAGGGCCGACTATGGCTACACCTTC
CASSYGGWARADYGYTF
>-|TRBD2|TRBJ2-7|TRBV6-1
TGTGCCAGCAGTGAAGCGGGACTAGCGGAGGGGTTTTACGAGCAGTACTTC
CASSEAGLAEGFYEQYF
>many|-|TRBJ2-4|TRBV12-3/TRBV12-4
TGTGCCAGCACCTCTAGCCTTGGGAATAACATTCAGTACTTC
CASTSSLGNNIQYF
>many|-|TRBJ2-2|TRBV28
TGTGCCAGCGGGGGAGCGGACACGAACACCGGGGAGCTGTTTTTT
CASGGADTNTGELFF
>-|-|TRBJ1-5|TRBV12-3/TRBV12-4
TGTGCCAGCAGTTTAGGTTTACAAGCACGGTATAGCAATCAGCCCCAGCATTTT
CASSLGLQARYSNQPQHF
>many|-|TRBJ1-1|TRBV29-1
TGCAGCGTAGGGAAGCGGACCTTCTGGAACACTGAAGCTTTCTTT
CSVGKRTFWNTEAFF
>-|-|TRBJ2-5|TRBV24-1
TGTGCCACCAGTGTGGGAGGGACCCAGTACTTC
CATSVGGTQYF